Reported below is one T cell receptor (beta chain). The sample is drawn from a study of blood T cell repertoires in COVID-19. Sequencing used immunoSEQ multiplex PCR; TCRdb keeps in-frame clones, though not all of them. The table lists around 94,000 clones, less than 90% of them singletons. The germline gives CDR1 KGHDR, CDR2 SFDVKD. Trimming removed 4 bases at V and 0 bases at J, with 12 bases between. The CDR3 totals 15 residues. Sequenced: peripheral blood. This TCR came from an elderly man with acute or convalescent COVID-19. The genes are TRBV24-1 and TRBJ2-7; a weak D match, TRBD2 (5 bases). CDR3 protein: CATSEGGRASYEQYF. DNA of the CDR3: TGTGCCACCAGTGAGGGTGGGCGGGCCTCCTACGAGCAGTACTTC.